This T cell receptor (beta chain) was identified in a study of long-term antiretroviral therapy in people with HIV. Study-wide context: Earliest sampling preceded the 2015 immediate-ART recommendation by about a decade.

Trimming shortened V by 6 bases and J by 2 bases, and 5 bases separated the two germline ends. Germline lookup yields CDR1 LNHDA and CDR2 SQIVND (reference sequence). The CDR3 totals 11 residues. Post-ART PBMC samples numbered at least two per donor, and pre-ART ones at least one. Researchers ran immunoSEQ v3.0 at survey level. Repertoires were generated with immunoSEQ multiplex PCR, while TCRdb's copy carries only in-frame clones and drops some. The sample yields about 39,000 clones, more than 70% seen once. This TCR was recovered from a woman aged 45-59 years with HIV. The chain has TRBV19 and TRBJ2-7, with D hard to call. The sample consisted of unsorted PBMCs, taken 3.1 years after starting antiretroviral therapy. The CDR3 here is CASRGPYEQYF. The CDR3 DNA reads TGTGCCAGTAGAGGTCCCTACGAGCAGTACTTC.